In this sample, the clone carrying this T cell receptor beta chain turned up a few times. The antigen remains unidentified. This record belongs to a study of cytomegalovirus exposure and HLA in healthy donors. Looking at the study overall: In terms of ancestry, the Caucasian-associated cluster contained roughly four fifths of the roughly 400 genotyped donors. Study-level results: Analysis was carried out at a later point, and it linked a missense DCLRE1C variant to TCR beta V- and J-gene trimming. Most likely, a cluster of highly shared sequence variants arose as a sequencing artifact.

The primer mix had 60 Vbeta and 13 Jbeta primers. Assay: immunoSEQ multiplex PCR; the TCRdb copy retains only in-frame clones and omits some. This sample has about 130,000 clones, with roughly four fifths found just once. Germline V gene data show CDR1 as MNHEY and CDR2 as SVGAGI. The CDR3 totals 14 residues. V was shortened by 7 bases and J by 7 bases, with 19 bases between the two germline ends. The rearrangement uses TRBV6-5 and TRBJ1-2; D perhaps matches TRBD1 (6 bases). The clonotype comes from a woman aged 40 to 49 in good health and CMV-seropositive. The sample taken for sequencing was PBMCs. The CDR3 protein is CASTKTGREGGYTF. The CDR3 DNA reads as TGTGCCAGCACCAAGACAGGCCGAGAGGGTGGCTACACCTTC.